The rows below give T cell receptor beta chains drawn from one sample of a study of cytomegalovirus exposure and HLA in healthy donors. Using immunoSEQ multiplex PCR, the repertoire was profiled, and TCRdb retains in-frame clones only, with some absent. The table has about 200,000 clones, approximately 82% seen once. Sequencing used PBMCs. The receptor set was obtained from a man between 18 and 35 years old in good health and CMV-seronegative. Each CDR3 is given with its conserved first and last residue. D genes are given only for firm matches.

>TRBJ1-6|NA|TRBV21-1|20
CASSKGDSRTGVLLSSPLHF
TGTGCCAGCAGCAAGGGTGATAGTCGGACAGGAGTACTTTTGTCTTCACCCCTCCACTTT
>TRBJ2-1|TRBD1|TRBV7-9|16
CASSPQWDRAGNEQFF
TGTGCCAGCAGCCCGCAATGGGACAGGGCCGGCAATGAGCAGTTCTTC
>TRBJ1-4|NA|TRBV28|13
CASSLSFNEKLFF
TGTGCCAGCAGTTTGTCTTTTAATGAAAAACTGTTTTTT
>TRBJ2-5|TRBD2|TRBV19|16
CASSARLAGKGETQYF
TGTGCCAGTAGTGCCCGACTAGCGGGGAAGGGAGAGACCCAGTACTTC
>TRBJ2-3|TRBD1|TRBV9|17
CASSVGFQTGSTDTQYF
TGTGCCAGCAGCGTAGGCTTCCAGACAGGGTCCACAGATACGCAGTATTTT
>TRBJ1-3|NA|TRBV28|15
CASRGSQGSGNTIYF
TGTGCCAGCAGGGGGTCCCAGGGCTCTGGAAACACCATATATTTT
>TRBJ2-1|TRBD2|TRBV4-2|17
CASSQDERESSYNEQFF
TGTGCCAGCAGCCAAGATGAGCGGGAGAGCTCCTACAATGAGCAGTTCTTC
>TRBJ2-7|NA|TRBV28|15
CASSETGTGGHEQYF
TGTGCCAGCAGTGAAACCGGGACTGGTGGGCACGAGCAGTACTTC
>TRBJ2-2|TRBD1|TRBV27|14
CASSPLTGPGELFF
TGTGCCAGCAGCCCCCTGACAGGGCCCGGGGAGCTGTTTTTT
>TRBJ2-1|NA|TRBV6-5|15
CASSPGTQQGREQFF
TGTGCCAGCAGCCCCGGAACTCAGCAGGGGCGTGAGCAGTTCTTC
>TRBJ1-3|NA|TRBV14|18
CASSQGWGTLGARNTIYF
TGTGCCAGCAGCCAAGGGTGGGGAACTCTGGGAGCTCGAAACACCATATATTTT